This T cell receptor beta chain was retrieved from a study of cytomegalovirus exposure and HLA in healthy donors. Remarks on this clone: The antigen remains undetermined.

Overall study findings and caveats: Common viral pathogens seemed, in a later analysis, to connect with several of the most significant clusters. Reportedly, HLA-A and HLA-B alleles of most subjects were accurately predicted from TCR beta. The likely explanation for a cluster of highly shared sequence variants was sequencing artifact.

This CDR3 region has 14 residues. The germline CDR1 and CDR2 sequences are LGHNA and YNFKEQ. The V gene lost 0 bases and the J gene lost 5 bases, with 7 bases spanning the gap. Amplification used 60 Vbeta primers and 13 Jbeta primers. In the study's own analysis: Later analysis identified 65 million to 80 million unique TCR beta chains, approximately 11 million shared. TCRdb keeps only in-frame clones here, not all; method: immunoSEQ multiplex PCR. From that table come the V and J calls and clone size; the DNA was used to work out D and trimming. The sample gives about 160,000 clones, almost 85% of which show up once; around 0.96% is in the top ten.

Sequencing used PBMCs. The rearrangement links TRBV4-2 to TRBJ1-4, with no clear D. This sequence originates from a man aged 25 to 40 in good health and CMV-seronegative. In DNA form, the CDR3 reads TGTGCCAGCAGCCAAGATGGACTCAATGAAAAACTGTTTTTT. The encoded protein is CASSQDGLNEKLFF.